These T cell receptor beta chains were read from a single sample in a study of technical replicates of blood from a few donors. Some clones are missing from TCRdb's copy, which holds only in-frame ones; the method was immunoSEQ multiplex PCR. The sample has some 83,000 clones, 85% to 95% seen once. The specimen was T cells isolated from PBMCs. The receptors here all came from a human donor in good health. Each CDR3 is given with its conserved first and last residue. A D gene is named only where the DNA matches it firmly. A row's size may be missing; if present it is once, few, many or a size class.

clone size	D gene	V gene	J gene	CDR3 DNA	CDR3 protein
NA	TRBD2	TRBV2	TRBJ2-1	TGTGCCAGCAGGGGCTCTAGCGGGGGATCCTACAATGAGCAGTTCTTC	CASRGSSGGSYNEQFF
NA	NA	TRBV9	TRBJ1-4	TGTGCCAGCAGCGGGTCCCACTCAGGGGAAAAACTGTTTTTT	CASSGSHSGEKLFF
NA	TRBD1	TRBV7-6	TRBJ2-1	TGTGCCAGCACCTCCGGGACAGGGCCGTTCTTC	CASTSGTGPFF
NA	TRBD1	TRBV7-9	TRBJ1-4	TGTGCCAGCAGCTTGGGACAGGCGACAAATGAAAAACTGTTTTTT	CASSLGQATNEKLFF
NA	NA	TRBV19	TRBJ2-7	TGTGCCAGTAGTATGGGGAGGACCTACGAGCAGTACTTC	CASSMGRTYEQYF
once	TRBD1	TRBV6-1	TRBJ2-7	TGTGCCAGCAGCCCGGGACAGGGGGCTTATGAGCAGTACTTC	CASSPGQGAYEQYF
NA	TRBD1	TRBV23-1	TRBJ1-4	TGCGCCAGCAGTCGCGGGACAGGGGCGACACCAACTAATGAAAAACTGTTTTTT	CASSRGTGATPTNEKLFF
NA	TRBD2	TRBV4-2	TRBJ2-2	TGTGCCAGCAGCCACCCCTATGGTCGGACTCCTAGCGGGGGGGCAGGCACCGGGGAGCTGTTTTTT	CASSHPYGRTPSGGAGTGELFF
NA	NA	TRBV4-2	TRBJ1-3	TGTGCCAGCAGCCAAGATTCAGGATCTGGAAACACCATATATTTT	CASSQDSGSGNTIYF
once	NA	TRBV4-1	TRBJ2-1	TGCGCCAGCAGCCAAGACGCGGGGAACTACAATGAGCAGTTCTTC	CASSQDAGNYNEQFF